This TCR beta chain comes out of a study of cytomegalovirus exposure and HLA in healthy donors. With 60 Vbeta and 13 Jbeta primers, the PCR was carried out. Only in-frame clones appear in the TCRdb table, and some are missing; sequencing was by immunoSEQ multiplex PCR. Altogether over 150,000 clones are present, about 72% being singletons, with the ten largest covering more than 1.2%. CDR1 and CDR2 from the germline V gene are SGHTA and FQGNSA. The J segment lost 4 bases and the V segment lost 5 bases, leaving 13 bases of the junction unmatched. There are 17 residues in the CDR3. This TCR was sampled from a man between 60 and 75 years old in good health and CMV-seronegative. The chain employs TRBV7-2 and TRBJ2-7; TRBD2 agrees at 11 bases. Sequenced: PBMCs. The CDR3 reads CASSPPPRLAGWYEQYF. DNA for the CDR3: TGTGCCAGCAGCCCCCCGCCCCGACTAGCGGGATGGTACGAGCAGTACTTC.